These T cell receptor beta chains were read from a single sample in a study of PD-1 blockade in classical Hodgkin lymphoma. The protocol was immunoSEQ multiplex PCR, while the TCRdb copy is restricted to in-frame clones and leaves out a portion. The sample contains tens of thousands of clones, roughly 80% of which appear only once. Sequences were derived from peripheral blood mononuclear cells (PBMCs), sampled before the fourth cycle of nivolumab. The receptors here all came from a human donor with classical Hodgkin lymphoma. The CDR3 runs from the conserved cysteine through the conserved F or W. D genes are given only for firm matches. Expanded clones are given a class, and other clones once, few, many or no size at all.

v_call	clone_size	j_call	d_call	cdr3_nt	cdr3_aa
TRBV2	.	TRBJ1-1	.	TGTGCCAGCAGTGTGAACAGGCCGAACACTGAAGCTTTCTTT	CASSVNRPNTEAFF
TRBV4-1	.	TRBJ2-3	.	TGCGCCAGCAGCCAATTCCCCATTAACACAGATACGCAGTATTTT	CASSQFPINTDTQYF
TRBV11-3	.	TRBJ2-5	TRBD2	TGTGCCAGCAGCTTAGGGGTGTCGAGCGGGGAGAAAGAGACCCAGTACTTC	CASSLGVSSGEKETQYF
TRBV4-1	.	TRBJ2-1	.	TGCGCCAGCAGCCAAGCCGACATGGGATTTACCTACAATGAGCAGTTCTTC	CASSQADMGFTYNEQFF
TRBV28	.	TRBJ2-6	.	TGTGCCAGCAGTTTATCACCTGGGGCCAACGTCCTGACTTTC	CASSLSPGANVLTF
TRBV10-3	medium-sized	TRBJ2-1	.	TGTGCCATCAGTGCCCCCAACAATGAGCAGTTCTTC	CAISAPNNEQFF
TRBV6-5	.	TRBJ2-3	TRBD2	TGTGCCAGCAGTCAAACTAGCGGAGATACGCAGTATTTT	CASSQTSGDTQYF
TRBV10-2	.	TRBJ2-2	.	TGCGCCAGCCTATCCCAGGCCGCGAACACCGGGGAGCTGTTTTTT	CASLSQAANTGELFF
TRBV29-1	.	TRBJ2-1	.	TGCAGCGGAACCTACAATGAGCAGTTCTTC	CSGTYNEQFF
TRBV19	.	TRBJ2-3	.	TGTGCCAGTACCCAGCGGAGTATCACAGATACGCAGTATTTT	CASTQRSITDTQYF
TRBV18	.	TRBJ2-1	.	TGTGCCAGCTCACCGGGATTCGAGGCCTACAATGAGCAGTTCTTC	CASSPGFEAYNEQFF
TRBV27	.	TRBJ2-3	TRBD1	TGTGCCAGCAGTTTAAAGGGGGCTGGGACAGATACGCAGTATTTT	CASSLKGAGTDTQYF
TRBV6-5	.	TRBJ1-2	.	TGTGCCAGCAGTTACGTGGGGGGCTATGGCTACACCTTC	CASSYVGGYGYTF
TRBV5-4	.	TRBJ1-5	TRBD1	TGTGCCAGCAGCTCGGGGACAGGGGAAATTAGCAATCAGCCCCAGCATTTT	CASSSGTGEISNQPQHF
TRBV28	.	TRBJ1-5	.	TGTGCCAGCAGCCTGGGGGGGAATGGACAGCCCCAGCATTTT	CASSLGGNGQPQHF
TRBV27	.	TRBJ1-1	.	TGTGCCAGCAGTTTATTAGGGGTAGGGACTGAAGCTTTCTTT	CASSLLGVGTEAFF
TRBV29-1	.	TRBJ1-1	.	TGCAGCGTTACCAGTATGGGAGCTTTCTTT	CSVTSMGAFF
TRBV28	few	TRBJ1-2	TRBD1	TGTGCCAGCAGTCTAGGACAGGGGATGCAAAATGGCTACACCTTC	CASSLGQGMQNGYTF
TRBV28	.	TRBJ1-1	.	TGTGCCAGCACCACTCGGATGGGGGGCACTGAAGCTTTCTTT	CASTTRMGGTEAFF
TRBV4-1	.	TRBJ1-2	.	TGCGCCAGCAGCCCGTGGGGGGCGCGATATGGCTACACCTTC	CASSPWGARYGYTF
TRBV18	.	TRBJ2-1	.	TGTGCCAGCTCACCAACCCCGCCCCACACTTACAATGAGCAGTTCTTC	CASSPTPPHTYNEQFF
TRBV12-5	.	TRBJ2-5	.	TGTGCTAGTGGTTTGGACCTCCTGGGGACCCTGGCAGAGACCCAGTACTTC	CASGLDLLGTLAETQYF
TRBV5-4	.	TRBJ1-3	.	TGTGCCAGCAGCTCCCCAAGCGCTGGAAACACCATATATTTT	CASSSPSAGNTIYF
TRBV7-2	.	TRBJ2-1	.	TGTGCCAGCAGCTTAGACAGATTCTCCTACAATGAGCAGTTCTTC	CASSLDRFSYNEQFF
TRBV2	.	TRBJ2-3	TRBD2	TGTGCCAGCAGGGGGAGGGCCGCGGATACGCAGTATTTT	CASRGRAADTQYF
TRBV28	.	TRBJ2-7	.	TGTGCCAGCAGTTTAGCACACTCCGACGAGCAGTACTTC	CASSLAHSDEQYF
TRBV30	.	TRBJ1-5	.	TGTGCCTGGAGTGTTGGGGGAAATGGTCAGCCCCAGCATTTT	CAWSVGGNGQPQHF
TRBV5-1	.	TRBJ2-7	.	TGCGCCAGCAGCTTCGCTACCGACACCTACGAGCAGTACTTC	CASSFATDTYEQYF
TRBV10-3	.	TRBJ2-1	.	TGTGCCATCAGATCGGGAGCTCTTAATGAGCAGTTCTTC	CAIRSGALNEQFF
TRBV6-5	.	TRBJ2-7	.	TGTGCCAGCAGTTACTACGGCCTAGGGTCCGTCTACGAGCAGTACTTC	CASSYYGLGSVYEQYF
TRBV2	.	TRBJ2-7	.	TGTGCCAGCAGCAGGGGCCCCTACGAGCAGTACTTC	CASSRGPYEQYF
TRBV7-7	.	TRBJ2-1	.	TGTGCTAGCGGCTTAACTCGATCAGAGCAGTTCTTC	CASGLTRSEQFF
TRBV19	.	TRBJ2-1	.	TGTGCCAGTAGCCGGGACCCCGGCTACAATGAGCAGTTCTTC	CASSRDPGYNEQFF
TRBV28	.	TRBJ1-2	.	TGTGCCAGCAGATCATGGAGACCGAAAGACTATGGCTACACCTTC	CASRSWRPKDYGYTF
TRBV25-1	.	TRBJ1-3	TRBD1	TGTGCCAGCAGCCCCTCGACAGGGTTTGGAAACACCATATATTTT	CASSPSTGFGNTIYF
TRBV7-6	.	TRBJ2-3	TRBD2	TGTGCCAGCAGCCAAACGGGACTAGCGGGAAGCACAGATACGCAGTATTTT	CASSQTGLAGSTDTQYF
TRBV5-1	.	TRBJ1-3	.	TGCGCCAGCAGCTTGATGAGCTCTGGAAACACCATATATTTT	CASSLMSSGNTIYF
TRBV2	.	TRBJ2-3	TRBD1	TGTGCCAGCAGTCCAATACGAGCGTACAGGGGGCCTCTAGCCACAGATACGCAGTATTTT	CASSPIRAYRGPLATDTQYF
TRBV28	.	TRBJ2-1	.	TGTGCCAGCAGTTTACCGGGCCGAGGCAGGGAGTTCTTC	CASSLPGRGREFF
TRBV4-2	.	TRBJ2-7	.	TGTGCCAGCAGCCAAGACTTGACAGTCAGAGCTACCTACGAGCAGTACTTC	CASSQDLTVRATYEQYF
TRBV7-2	.	TRBJ2-2	.	TGTGCCAGCTCTCTGAGACTTCCGAGGGGGGCGGGCACCGGGGAGCTGTTTTTT	CASSLRLPRGAGTGELFF
TRBV5-1	.	TRBJ2-2	.	TGCGCCAGCAGCAATTCGACAACCGGGGAGCTGTTTTTT	CASSNSTTGELFF
TRBV28	.	TRBJ2-7	.	TGTGCCAGCAGCCCTTTCTCCCGTCCCATGAGCTCCTACGAGCAGTACTTC	CASSPFSRPMSSYEQYF
TRBV21-1	many	TRBJ2-7	.	TGTGCCAGCACCAAGTTGGAGCAGTACTTC	CASTKLEQYF
TRBV4-1	once	TRBJ2-5	.	TGCGCCAGCAGCCAAGATAACACTGGAGAGACCCAGTACTTC	CASSQDNTGETQYF
TRBV9	.	TRBJ2-5	.	TGTGCCAGCAGCCTCCTGGGGGCAGATCAAGAGACCCAGTACTTC	CASSLLGADQETQYF
TRBV6-5	many	TRBJ1-1	.	TGTGCCAGCAAAGTGGGCGAAGCAAACACTGAAGCTTTCTTT	CASKVGEANTEAFF
TRBV19	.	TRBJ2-1	.	TGTGCCAGTAGAGGAGTGTTGGGGGGTGGGAATGAGCAGTTCTTC	CASRGVLGGGNEQFF
TRBV7-6	.	TRBJ1-2	TRBD1	TGTGCCAGCAGCTGGGACAGCTACTATGGCTACACCTTC	CASSWDSYYGYTF
TRBV6-5	.	TRBJ2-7	.	TGTGCCAGCAGCCTCTCCACAGGGAAGCAGTACTTC	CASSLSTGKQYF
TRBV14	.	TRBJ2-2	.	TGTGCCAGCAGCCAAGATGGGTTTTCGGAGCTGTTTTTT	CASSQDGFSELFF
TRBV5-1	few	TRBJ2-3	.	TGCGCCAGCAGCTTGGGGGCCAACACAGATACGCAGTATTTT	CASSLGANTDTQYF
TRBV6-7	few	TRBJ2-1	.	TGTGCCAGCAGTTACGTGGGGAATGAGCAGTTCTTC	CASSYVGNEQFF
TRBV19	.	TRBJ2-5	.	TGTGCCAGTACCCCTAGACGGTGGAGGGTCGGAGAGACCCAGTACTTC	CASTPRRWRVGETQYF
TRBV7-9	once	TRBJ2-3	TRBD2	TGTGCCAGCAGCCAAATAGCGGGAGGACACACAGATACGCAGTATTTT	CASSQIAGGHTDTQYF
TRBV27	.	TRBJ1-4	.	TGTGCCAGCAGTACCCGGTTTAGGTCGGAACTGTTTTTT	CASSTRFRSELFF
TRBV4-2	few	TRBJ1-2	.	TGTGCCAGCAGCCAGGGAAACTATGGCTACACCTTC	CASSQGNYGYTF
TRBV4-1	once	TRBJ1-5	.	TGCGCCAGCAGCCAAGCCGCCAGTAGCAATCAGCCCCAGCATTTT	CASSQAASSNQPQHF
TRBV6-6	once	TRBJ2-5	.	TGTGCCAGCAGTTACGGTTACGGACTGAGAGAGACCCAGTACTTC	CASSYGYGLRETQYF
TRBV7-2	few	TRBJ2-7	.	TGTGCCAGCAGCTTAGAGGCGGGGCGCGACGAGCAGTACTTC	CASSLEAGRDEQYF